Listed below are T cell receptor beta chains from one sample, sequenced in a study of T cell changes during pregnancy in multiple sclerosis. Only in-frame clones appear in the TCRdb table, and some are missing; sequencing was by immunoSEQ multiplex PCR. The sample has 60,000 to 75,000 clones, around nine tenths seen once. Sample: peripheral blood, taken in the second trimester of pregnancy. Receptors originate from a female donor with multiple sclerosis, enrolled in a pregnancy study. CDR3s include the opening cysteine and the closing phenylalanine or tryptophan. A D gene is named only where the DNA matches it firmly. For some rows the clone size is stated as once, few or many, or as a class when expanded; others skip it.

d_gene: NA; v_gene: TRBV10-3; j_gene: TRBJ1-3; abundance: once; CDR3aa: CAISEVGGGTSGNTIYF; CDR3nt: TGTGCCATCAGTGAGGTCGGCGGGGGCACCTCTGGAAACACCATATATTTT
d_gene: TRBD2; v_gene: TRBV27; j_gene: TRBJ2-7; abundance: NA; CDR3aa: CASSPTAGGGEQYF; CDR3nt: TGTGCCAGCAGTCCGACAGCGGGAGGGGGGGAGCAGTACTTC
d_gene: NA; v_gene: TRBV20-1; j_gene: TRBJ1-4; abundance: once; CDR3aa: CSAATNEKLFF; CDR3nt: TGCAGTGCCGCAACTAATGAAAAACTGTTTTTT
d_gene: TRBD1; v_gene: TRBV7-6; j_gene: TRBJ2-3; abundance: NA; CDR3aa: CASSRTGTGGTRYLSTDTQYF; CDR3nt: TGTGCCAGCAGCCGCACCGGGACAGGGGGCACCCGATACCTTAGCACAGATACGCAGTATTTT
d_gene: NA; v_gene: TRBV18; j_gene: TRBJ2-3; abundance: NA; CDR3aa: CASSPPFPSSSTDTQYF; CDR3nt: TGTGCCAGCTCACCACCGTTCCCGTCCTCTAGCACAGATACGCAGTATTTT
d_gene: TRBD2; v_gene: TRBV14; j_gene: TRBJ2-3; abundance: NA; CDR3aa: CASSPGLAGDTLIVRGTQYF; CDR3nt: TGTGCCAGCAGCCCGGGACTAGCGGGGGACACTCTCATTGTCAGGGGTACGCAGTATTTT
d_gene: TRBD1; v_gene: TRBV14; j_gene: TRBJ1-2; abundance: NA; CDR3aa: CASSDRGRHGYTF; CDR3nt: TGTGCCAGCAGTGACAGGGGGCGACATGGCTACACCTTC
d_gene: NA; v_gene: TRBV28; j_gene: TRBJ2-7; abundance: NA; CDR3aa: CASRRGGSYEQYF; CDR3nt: TGTGCCAGCAGGAGGGGGGGCTCCTACGAGCAGTACTTC
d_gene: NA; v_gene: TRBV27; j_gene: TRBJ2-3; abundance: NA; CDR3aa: CASSLEVSSTDTQYF; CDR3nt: TGTGCCAGCAGTTTAGAGGTTTCTAGCACAGATACGCAGTATTTT
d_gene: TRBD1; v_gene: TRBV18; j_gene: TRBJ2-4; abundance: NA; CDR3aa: CASSPSGTDTIQYF; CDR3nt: TGTGCCAGCTCACCAAGTGGGACAGATACCATTCAGTACTTC
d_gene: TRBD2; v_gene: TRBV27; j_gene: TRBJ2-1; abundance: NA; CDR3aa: CASSPDSGNTYNEQFF; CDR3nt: TGTGCCAGCAGTCCCGATAGCGGGAACACCTACAATGAGCAGTTCTTC
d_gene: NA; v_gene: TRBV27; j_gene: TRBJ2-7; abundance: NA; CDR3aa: CASSLRGKDSPREQYF; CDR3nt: TGTGCCAGCAGTCTACGCGGCAAGGACAGTCCGAGAGAGCAGTACTTC
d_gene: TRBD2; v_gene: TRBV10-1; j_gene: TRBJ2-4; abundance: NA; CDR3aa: CASSESRELAGGFGVLTKNIQYF; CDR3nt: TGCGCCAGCAGTGAGTCGAGGGAACTAGCGGGAGGATTTGGTGTTCTAACCAAAAACATTCAGTACTTC
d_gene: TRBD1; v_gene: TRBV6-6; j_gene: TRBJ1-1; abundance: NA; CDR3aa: CASSYSTGLHTEAFF; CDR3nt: TGTGCCAGCAGTTACTCGACAGGGTTGCACACTGAAGCTTTCTTT
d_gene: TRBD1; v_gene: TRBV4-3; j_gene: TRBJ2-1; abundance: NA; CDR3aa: CASSQDDRAYNEQFF; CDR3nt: TGCGCCAGCAGCCAAGACGACAGGGCCTACAATGAGCAGTTCTTC
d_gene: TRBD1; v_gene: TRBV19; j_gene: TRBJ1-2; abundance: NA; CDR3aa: CASTDRGIPFYGYTF; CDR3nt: TGTGCCAGTACTGACAGGGGCATACCATTCTATGGCTACACCTTC
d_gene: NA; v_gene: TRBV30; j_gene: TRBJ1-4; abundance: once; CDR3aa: CAWRLGGQGEKLFF; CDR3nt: TGTGCCTGGCGGCTCGGGGGGCAAGGTGAAAAACTGTTTTTT
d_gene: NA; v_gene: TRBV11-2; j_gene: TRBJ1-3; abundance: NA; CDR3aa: CASSPGGGGNTIYF; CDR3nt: TGTGCCAGCAGCCCAGGAGGTGGGGGAAACACCATATATTTT
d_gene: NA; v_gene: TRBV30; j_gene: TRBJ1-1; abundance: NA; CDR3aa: CAWSFRGTEAFF; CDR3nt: TGTGCCTGGAGTTTTAGAGGGACTGAAGCTTTCTTT
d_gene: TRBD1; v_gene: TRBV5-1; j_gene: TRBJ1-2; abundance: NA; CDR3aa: CASSLGRQGNLNNYGYTF; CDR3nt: TGCGCCAGCAGCTTGGGACGACAGGGTAACTTGAATAACTATGGCTACACCTTC
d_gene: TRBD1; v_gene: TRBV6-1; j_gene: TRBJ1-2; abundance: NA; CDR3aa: CASSEAGGYGYTF; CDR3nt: TGTGCCAGCAGTGAGGCAGGGGGCTATGGCTACACCTTC
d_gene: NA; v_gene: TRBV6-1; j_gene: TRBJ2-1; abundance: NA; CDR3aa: CASSEIGGSYNEQFF; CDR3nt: TGTGCCAGCAGTGAAATCGGGGGATCTTACAATGAGCAGTTCTTC
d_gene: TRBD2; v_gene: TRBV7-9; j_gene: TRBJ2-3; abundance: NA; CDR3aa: CASSWEGRLTDTQYF; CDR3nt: TGTGCCAGCAGCTGGGAGGGGAGGCTCACAGATACGCAGTATTTT
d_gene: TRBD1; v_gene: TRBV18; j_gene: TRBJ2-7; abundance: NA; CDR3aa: CASSPPGQGAQEQYF; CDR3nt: TGTGCCAGCTCACCTCCGGGACAGGGGGCTCAGGAGCAGTACTTC
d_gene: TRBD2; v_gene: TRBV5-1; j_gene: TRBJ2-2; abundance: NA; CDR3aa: CASSFGLAGGSGELFF; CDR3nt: TGCGCCAGCAGCTTCGGACTAGCGGGAGGCTCCGGGGAGCTGTTTTTT
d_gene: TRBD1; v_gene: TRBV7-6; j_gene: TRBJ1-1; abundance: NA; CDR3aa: CASSGDRGLDTEAFF; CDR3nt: TGTGCCAGCAGCGGAGACAGGGGGCTGGACACTGAAGCTTTCTTT
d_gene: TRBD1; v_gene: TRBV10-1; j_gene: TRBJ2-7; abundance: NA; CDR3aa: CASLQTGPYEQYF; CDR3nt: TGCGCCAGCCTACAGACAGGGCCCTACGAGCAGTACTTC
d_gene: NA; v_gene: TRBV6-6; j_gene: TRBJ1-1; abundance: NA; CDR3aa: CASSYSREAEAFF; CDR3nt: TGTGCCAGCAGTTACTCCAGGGAGGCTGAAGCTTTCTTT
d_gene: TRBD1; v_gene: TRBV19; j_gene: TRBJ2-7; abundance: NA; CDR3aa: CASSMPRTGGFNEQYF; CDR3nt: TGTGCCAGTAGTATGCCTAGGACAGGGGGCTTCAACGAGCAGTACTTC
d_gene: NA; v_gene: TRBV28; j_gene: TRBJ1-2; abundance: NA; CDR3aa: CASTYLTNYGYTF; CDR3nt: TGTGCCAGCACCTATCTGACTAACTATGGCTACACCTTC
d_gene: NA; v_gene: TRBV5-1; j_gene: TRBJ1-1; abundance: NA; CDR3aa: CASSLGELNTEAFF; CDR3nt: TGCGCCAGCAGCTTGGGTGAGCTGAACACTGAAGCTTTCTTT
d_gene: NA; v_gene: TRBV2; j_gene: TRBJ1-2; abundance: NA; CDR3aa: CASSEERGFDYGYTF; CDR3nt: TGTGCCAGCAGTGAGGAGAGGGGGTTCGACTATGGCTACACCTTC
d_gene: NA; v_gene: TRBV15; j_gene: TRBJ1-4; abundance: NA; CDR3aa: CATSRDRGLTNEKLFF; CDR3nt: TGTGCCACCAGCAGAGATCGAGGATTAACTAATGAAAAACTGTTTTTT
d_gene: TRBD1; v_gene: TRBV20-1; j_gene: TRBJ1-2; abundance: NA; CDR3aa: CSGDRVDGYTF; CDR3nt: TGCAGTGGCGACAGGGTTGATGGCTACACCTTC
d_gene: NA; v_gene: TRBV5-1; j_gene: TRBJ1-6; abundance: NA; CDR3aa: CASSLGDTSPLHF; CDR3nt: TGCGCCAGCAGCTTGGGGGACACTTCACCCCTCCACTTT
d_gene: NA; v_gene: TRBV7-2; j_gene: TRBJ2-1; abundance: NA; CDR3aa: CASTYLPVADTYNEQFF; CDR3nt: TGTGCCAGCACCTACCTCCCCGTGGCCGACACCTACAATGAGCAGTTCTTC
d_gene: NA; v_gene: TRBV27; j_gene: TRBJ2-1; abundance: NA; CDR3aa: CASSARLVNDNEQFF; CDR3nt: TGTGCCAGCAGTGCCAGACTAGTAAATGACAATGAGCAGTTCTTC
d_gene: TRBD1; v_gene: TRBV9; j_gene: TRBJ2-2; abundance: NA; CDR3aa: CASSVAGGTGELFF; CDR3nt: TGTGCCAGCAGCGTAGCAGGGGGCACCGGGGAGCTGTTTTTT
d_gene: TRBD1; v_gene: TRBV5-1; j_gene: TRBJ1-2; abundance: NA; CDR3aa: CASRTGQGAPGYTF; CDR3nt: TGCGCCAGCAGAACTGGACAGGGGGCCCCTGGCTACACCTTC
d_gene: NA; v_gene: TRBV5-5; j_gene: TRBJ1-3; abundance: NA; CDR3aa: CASSIQGATGNTIYF; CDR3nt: TGTGCCAGCAGCATTCAGGGCGCCACGGGAAACACCATATATTTT
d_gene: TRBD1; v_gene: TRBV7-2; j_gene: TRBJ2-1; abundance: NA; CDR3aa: CASSSMDRSSEQFF; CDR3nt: TGTGCCAGCAGTTCCATGGACAGGTCCTCTGAGCAGTTCTTC
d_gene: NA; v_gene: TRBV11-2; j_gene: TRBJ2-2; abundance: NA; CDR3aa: CASSLFRDTGELFF; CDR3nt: TGTGCCAGCAGCTTATTTCGGGACACCGGGGAGCTGTTTTTT
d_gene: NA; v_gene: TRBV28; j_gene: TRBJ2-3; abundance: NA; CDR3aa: CASSLAGESTDTQYF; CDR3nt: TGTGCCAGCAGTTTAGCAGGGGAAAGCACAGATACGCAGTATTTT
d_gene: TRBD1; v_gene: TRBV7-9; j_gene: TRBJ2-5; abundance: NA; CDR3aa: CASSLGTVQETQYF; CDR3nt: TGTGCCAGCAGCCTAGGGACAGTTCAAGAGACCCAGTACTTC
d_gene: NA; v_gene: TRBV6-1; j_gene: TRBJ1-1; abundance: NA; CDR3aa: CASSDLISNTEAFF; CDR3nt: TGTGCCAGCAGTGATTTAATCTCGAACACTGAAGCTTTCTTT
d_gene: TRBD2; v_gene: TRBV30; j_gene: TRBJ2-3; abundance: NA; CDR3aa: CAWSVNRLAGIGTDTQYF; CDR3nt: TGTGCCTGGAGTGTAAACCGCCTAGCGGGTATCGGCACAGATACGCAGTATTTT
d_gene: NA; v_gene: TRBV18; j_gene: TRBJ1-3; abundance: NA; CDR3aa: CASSPNSGNTIYF; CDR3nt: TGTGCCAGCTCACCTAACTCTGGAAACACCATATATTTT
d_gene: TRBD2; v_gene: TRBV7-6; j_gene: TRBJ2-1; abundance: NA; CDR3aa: CASSLASGAPQEFF; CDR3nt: TGTGCCAGCAGCTTAGCCAGCGGGGCCCCCCAGGAGTTCTTC
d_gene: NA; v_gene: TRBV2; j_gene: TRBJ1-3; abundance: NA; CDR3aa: CASSETSKGDRGNTIYF; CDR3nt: TGTGCCAGCAGCGAAACCTCGAAGGGGGATCGTGGAAACACCATATATTTT
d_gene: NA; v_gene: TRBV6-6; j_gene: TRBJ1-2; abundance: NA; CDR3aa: CASSSTANYGYTF; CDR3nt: TGTGCCAGCAGTTCGACAGCTAACTATGGCTACACCTTC
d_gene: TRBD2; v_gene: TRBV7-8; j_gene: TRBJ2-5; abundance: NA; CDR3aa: CASSLRLAGGPVETQYF; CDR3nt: TGTGCCAGCAGCTTACGACTAGCGGGGGGGCCGGTAGAGACCCAGTACTTC
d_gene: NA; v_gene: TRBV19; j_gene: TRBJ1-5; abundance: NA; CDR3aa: CASTGNNQPQHF; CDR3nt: TGTGCCAGTACGGGAAACAATCAGCCCCAGCATTTT